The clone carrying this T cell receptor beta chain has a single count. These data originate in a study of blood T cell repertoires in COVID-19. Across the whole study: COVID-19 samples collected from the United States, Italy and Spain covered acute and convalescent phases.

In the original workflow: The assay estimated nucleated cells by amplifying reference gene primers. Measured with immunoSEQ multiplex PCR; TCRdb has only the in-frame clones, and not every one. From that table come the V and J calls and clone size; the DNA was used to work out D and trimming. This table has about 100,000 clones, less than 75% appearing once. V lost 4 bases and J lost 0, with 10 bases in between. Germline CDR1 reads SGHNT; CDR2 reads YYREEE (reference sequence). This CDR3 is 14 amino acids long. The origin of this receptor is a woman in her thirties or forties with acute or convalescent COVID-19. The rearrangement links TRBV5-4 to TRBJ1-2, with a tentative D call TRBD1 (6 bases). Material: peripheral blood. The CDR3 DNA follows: TGTGCCAGCAGCCCGGACAGAACTAACTATGGCTACACCTTC. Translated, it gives CASSPDRTNYGYTF.